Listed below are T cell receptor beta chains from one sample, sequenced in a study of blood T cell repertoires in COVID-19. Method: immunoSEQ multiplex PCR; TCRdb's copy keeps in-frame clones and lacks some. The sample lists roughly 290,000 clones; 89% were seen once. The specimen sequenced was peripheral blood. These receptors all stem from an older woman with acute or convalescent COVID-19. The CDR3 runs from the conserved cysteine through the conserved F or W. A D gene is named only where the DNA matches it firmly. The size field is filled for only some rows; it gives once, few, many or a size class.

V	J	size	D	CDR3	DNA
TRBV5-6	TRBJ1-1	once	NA	CASSRNRAVTFF	TGTGCCAGCAGCAGAAACAGGGCAGTAACTTTCTTT
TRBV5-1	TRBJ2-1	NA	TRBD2	CASSPPGGADNEQFF	TGCGCCAGCAGCCCGCCGGGGGGGGCAGACAATGAGCAGTTCTTC
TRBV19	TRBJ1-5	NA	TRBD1	CASTPSGTGGGWQHF	TGTGCCAGTACCCCCTCGGGGACAGGTGGGGGTTGGCAGCATTTT
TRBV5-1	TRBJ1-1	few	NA	CASSFRGTEAFF	TGCGCCAGCAGCTTTAGAGGGACTGAAGCTTTCTTT
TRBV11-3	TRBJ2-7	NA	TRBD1	CASSLSGTGADEQYF	TGTGCCAGCAGCTTATCTGGGACAGGGGCCGACGAGCAGTACTTC
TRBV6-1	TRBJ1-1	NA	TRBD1	CASSGPGQGGVTEAFF	TGTGCCAGCAGTGGGCCGGGACAGGGGGGTGTCACTGAAGCTTTCTTT
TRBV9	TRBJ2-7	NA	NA	CASDVETGKEQYF	TGTGCCAGCGACGTGGAGACAGGAAAGGAGCAGTACTTC
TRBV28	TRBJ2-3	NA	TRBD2	CASSLSGGNTDTQYF	TGTGCCAGCAGTCTCAGCGGGGGGAACACAGATACGCAGTATTTT
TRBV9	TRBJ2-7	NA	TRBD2	CASSFSGSSYEQYF	TGTGCCAGCAGCTTCAGCGGGAGCTCCTACGAGCAGTACTTC
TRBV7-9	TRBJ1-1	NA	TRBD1	CASSLQGAMDTEAFF	TGTGCCAGCAGCTTACAGGGGGCGATGGACACTGAAGCTTTCTTT
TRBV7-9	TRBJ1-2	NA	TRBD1	CASSSQGADGYTF	TGTGCCAGCAGCTCACAGGGGGCGGATGGCTACACCTTC
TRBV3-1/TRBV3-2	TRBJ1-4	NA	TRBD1	CASSQSGQANEKLFF	TGTGCCAGCAGCCAATCAGGACAGGCTAATGAAAAACTGTTTTTT
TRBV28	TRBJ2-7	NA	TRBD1	CASSGTGGFYEQYF	TGTGCCAGCAGTGGGACAGGGGGCTTCTACGAGCAGTACTTC
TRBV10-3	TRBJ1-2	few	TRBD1	CAITGGDRANYGYTF	TGTGCCATCACCGGAGGGGACAGAGCTAACTATGGCTACACCTTC
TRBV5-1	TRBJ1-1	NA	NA	CASSLRAGGLNTEAFF	TGCGCCAGCAGCTTGAGGGCAGGAGGACTAAACACTGAAGCTTTCTTT
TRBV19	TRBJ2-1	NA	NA	CASNWAVSNEQFF	TGTGCCAGTAATTGGGCAGTTTCCAATGAGCAGTTCTTC
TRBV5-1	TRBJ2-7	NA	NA	CASSLVKEGEQYF	TGCGCCAGCAGCTTGGTCAAGGAGGGCGAGCAGTACTTC
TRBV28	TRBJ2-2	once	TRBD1	CASSLPGTGILGAGELFF	TGTGCCAGCAGTTTACCCGGGACAGGGATCTTGGGGGCCGGGGAGCTGTTTTTT
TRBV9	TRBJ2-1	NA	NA	CASSVLSYNEQFF	TGTGCCAGCAGCGTCCTCTCCTACAATGAGCAGTTCTTC
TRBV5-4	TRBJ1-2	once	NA	CASSLGTVAYGYTF	TGTGCCAGCAGCTTGGGAACAGTGGCCTATGGCTACACCTTC
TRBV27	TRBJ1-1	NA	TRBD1	CASSRTGGTEAFF	TGTGCCAGCAGTAGAACAGGGGGCACTGAAGCTTTCTTT
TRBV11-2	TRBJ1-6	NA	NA	CASSFGEANSPLHF	TGTGCCAGCAGCTTTGGTGAGGCGAATTCACCCCTCCACTTT
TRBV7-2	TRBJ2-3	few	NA	CASSPIDSGGTLGDTQYF	TGTGCCAGCAGCCCCATAGATAGTGGGGGGACTCTGGGAGATACGCAGTATTTT
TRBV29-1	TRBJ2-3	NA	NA	CSVGGGGAGDTQYF	TGCAGCGTTGGGGGCGGGGGCGCCGGAGATACGCAGTATTTT
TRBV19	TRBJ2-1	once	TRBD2	CASSLGLAGGGPYNEQFF	TGTGCCAGTAGTTTGGGACTAGCGGGAGGGGGCCCCTACAATGAGCAGTTCTTC
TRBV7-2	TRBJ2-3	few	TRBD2	CASSLAGGGSTDTQYF	TGTGCCAGCAGCTTAGCCGGCGGGGGTAGCACAGATACGCAGTATTTT